These 8 T cell receptor beta chains originate from one sample sequenced in a study of radiation and T cells in renal cell carcinoma. Generated by immunoSEQ multiplex PCR, the TCRdb table keeps only in-frame clones and is missing some. Of some 58,000 clones listed, around 78% are singletons. Time point here: blood 2 weeks post-SBRT. Treatment indicated: 15 Gy SBRT to primary tumor, nephrectomy 4 weeks later. The sample consisted of blood, taken from a patient whose treatment included radiotherapy and nephrectomy. These receptor sequences come from a man in his 60s with renal cell carcinoma.

This clone was seen once. This sequence joins TRBV7-6 and TRBJ2-5, with TRBD2 identical over 7 bases. The CDR3 is made up of 11 amino acids. The junction had 4 bases not matched to a gene; V was cut back by 4 bases and J by 11 bases. Germline V gene data show CDR1 as SGHVS and CDR2 as FNYEAQ. CDR3 protein: CASSSGLSQYF. The CDR3 DNA is TGTGCCAGCAGCTCGGGACTAAGTCAGTACTTC.

The V call is TRBV19, the J call TRBJ1-5, with no clear D. The CDR3 extends over 19 amino acids. CDR1 is LNHDA and CDR2 is SQIVND in the germline V gene (reference sequence). V lost 6 bases and J 2 bases, leaving 26 bases between the germline ends. The CDR3 region is CASSLQVLEHIRGNQPQHF. CDR3 nucleotide sequence: TGTGCCAGTAGCCTCCAGGTCCTGGAGCATATTCGTGGCAATCAGCCCCAGCATTTT.

This chain joins TRBV7-2 and TRBJ2-2, with TRBD1 as a possible D gene (5 bases). Deletions cut 9 bases from V and 2 bases from J, with 16 bases between. There are 15 residues in the CDR3. Germline CDR1 SGHTA, CDR2 FQGNSA. CDR3 region: CASNHRSGNTGELFF. DNA for the CDR3: TGTGCCAGTAATCACAGGTCTGGAAACACCGGGGAGCTGTTTTTT.

There are a few counts of this clone. This sequence joins TRBV19 and TRBJ1-2; TRBD1 aligns across 11 bases. V was pared by 3 bases and J by 4 bases, with 4 bases of the junction left unmatched. This CDR3 is built from 15 residues. CDR1 and CDR2 from the germline V gene are LNHDA and SQIVND (reference sequence). The CDR3, as DNA: TGTGCCAGTAGTATCGCCGGGACAGGGGGCTATGGCTACACCTTC. Translated: CASSIAGTGGYGYTF.

The chain is built from TRBV19 and TRBJ1-4; 7 bases agree with TRBD1. This CDR3 comprises 16 residues. The germline gives CDR1 LNHDA, CDR2 SQIVND (reference sequence). After removal of 8 bases from V and 4 bases from J, the junction contained 13 bases not matched to a gene. The chain's CDR3 is CASGTSGTAINEKLFF. In DNA, the CDR3 is TGTGCCAGTGGTACCTCTGGGACAGCTATTAATGAAAAACTGTTTTTT.

This chain uses TRBV9 with TRBJ2-5; D call uncertain. CDR1 is SGDLS, CDR2 YYNGEE, per germline. This CDR3 contains 15 residues. V lost 2 bases, J lost 2 bases, and 13 bases lay in between. The CDR3 region is CASSVGHRLQETQYF. CDR3 in DNA: TGTGCCAGCAGCGTCGGGCATAGACTTCAAGAGACCCAGTACTTC.

This chain links TRBV2 with TRBJ2-5; perhaps TRBD2 as D (6 bases). This CDR3 is 15 amino acids long. Per germline, CDR1 SNHLY and CDR2 FYNNEI. Trimming pared 1 base from V and 4 bases from J, leaving 13 bases between. The CDR3 DNA sequence: TGTGCCAGCAGTGAAGGGGACTCCCCGAGAGAGACCCAGTACTTC. Protein sequence: CASSEGDSPRETQYF.

The chain links TRBV11-1 to TRBJ2-2; 9 nucleotides match TRBD2. The CDR3 is 16 residues long. With V trimmed by 2 bases and J by 4 bases, 5 bases remained unmatched. Germline loops: CDR1 SGHAT, CDR2 FQDESV (reference sequence). CDR3 loop: CASSLQGLAGTGELFF. The CDR3, as DNA: TGTGCCAGCAGCTTACAGGGACTAGCTGGCACCGGGGAGCTGTTTTTT.